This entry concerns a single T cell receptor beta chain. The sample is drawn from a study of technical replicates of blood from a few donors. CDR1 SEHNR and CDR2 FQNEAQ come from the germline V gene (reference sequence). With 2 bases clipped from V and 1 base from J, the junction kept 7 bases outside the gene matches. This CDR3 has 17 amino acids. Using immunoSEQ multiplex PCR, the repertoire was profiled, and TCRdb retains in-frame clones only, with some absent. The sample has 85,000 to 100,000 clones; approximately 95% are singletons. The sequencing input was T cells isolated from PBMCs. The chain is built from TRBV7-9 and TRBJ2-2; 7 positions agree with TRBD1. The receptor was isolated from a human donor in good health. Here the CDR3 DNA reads TGTGCCAGCAGCTTAAGGTCCGGGACAGAGAACACCGGGGAGCTGTTTTTT. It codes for CASSLRSGTENTGELFF.